This T cell receptor beta chain was recorded in a study of T cells after yellow fever vaccination. This clonotype was seen more than once but under ten times. The CDR3 consists of 14 residues. CDR1 is DFQATT, CDR2 SNEGSKA, per germline (reference sequence). V lost 3 bases, J lost 7 bases, and 6 bases stayed unmatched. A 5'RACE template-switching step, the method used to make TCR cDNA, added a universal primer site and UMIs. TCRdb processed the 5' RACE reads anew with MiXCR; each CDR3 protein has one entry. Among approximately 160,000 distinct CDR3 sequences, approximately 9.9% were seen once, and the ten largest hold roughly a third.

The sequenced sample was CD8+ T cells sorted from PBMCs, obtained 45 days after the yellow fever booster vaccination. This clonotype originated in a man aged 18 to 35 who received the YFV17D yellow fever vaccine. The chain has TRBV20-1 and TRBJ2-1, with 10 bases lining up with TRBD2. The CDR3, as DNA: TGCAGTGCTAGTGCCAGCGGGGGGGCAAATGAGCAGTTCTTC. Translating it yields CSASASGGANEQFF.